A selection of T cell receptor beta chains follows, all from one sample in a study of T cells in Graves' hyperthyroidism and ophthalmopathy. Using its own MiXCR run on the multiplex PCR reads, TCRdb lists one record per CDR3 protein. The table shows 300,000 or so distinct CDR3 sequences, with 20% to 25% occurring only once. Sequencing input: blood. These TCRs come from a woman aged 50 to 65 with Graves' hyperthyroidism. Each CDR3 is given with its conserved first and last residue. The order of the fields is clone size, J gene, V gene, D gene, CDR3 DNA, CDR3 protein. A D gene is named only where the DNA matches it firmly. Size tells how often a clone was seen (once, few, many) or the class of an expanded clone, and some rows leave it out.

abundance: -
j_gene: TRBJ2-3
v_gene: TRBV5-1
d_gene: -
CDR3nt: TGCGCCAGCAGCTTGGTAGCGTCCGGAAGCACAGATACGCAGTATTTT
CDR3aa: CASSLVASGSTDTQYF

abundance: -
j_gene: TRBJ2-1
v_gene: TRBV11-2
d_gene: TRBD2
CDR3nt: TGTGCCAGCAGCTTAGATCGGGGTAGCGGGCTGATTGGGCAGTTCTTC
CDR3aa: CASSLDRGSGLIGQFF

abundance: many
j_gene: TRBJ1-6
v_gene: TRBV11-3
d_gene: -
CDR3nt: TGTGCCAGCAGCCCCGGACGGAATAATTCACCCCTCCACTTT
CDR3aa: CASSPGRNNSPLHF

abundance: -
j_gene: TRBJ1-1
v_gene: TRBV7-9
d_gene: TRBD1
CDR3nt: TGTGCCAGCAACGTACAGGGGGCAGTCATGAACACTGAAGCTTTCTTT
CDR3aa: CASNVQGAVMNTEAFF

abundance: -
j_gene: TRBJ2-3
v_gene: TRBV30
d_gene: TRBD2
CDR3nt: TGTGCCTGGGGATCAGCGGGGGGCTGGGATACGCAGTATTTT
CDR3aa: CAWGSAGGWDTQYF

abundance: many
j_gene: TRBJ2-5
v_gene: TRBV10-3
d_gene: -
CDR3nt: TGTGCCATCAGCCGAGATGAGACCCAGTACTTC
CDR3aa: CAISRDETQYF

abundance: many
j_gene: TRBJ1-5
v_gene: TRBV7-8
d_gene: -
CDR3nt: TGTGCCAGCAGCCCTCGGCGAGGGGATAGCAATCAGCCCCAGCATTTT
CDR3aa: CASSPRRGDSNQPQHF

abundance: many
j_gene: TRBJ2-7
v_gene: TRBV18
d_gene: TRBD1
CDR3nt: TGTGCCAGCTTTCCGGGACAGGGGTCGGACGAGCAGTACTTC
CDR3aa: CASFPGQGSDEQYF

abundance: many
j_gene: TRBJ1-5
v_gene: TRBV27
d_gene: -
CDR3nt: TGTGCCAGCAGTAGGAGTGCGACAGGTAGCAATCAGCCCCAGCATTTT
CDR3aa: CASSRSATGSNQPQHF

abundance: many
j_gene: TRBJ1-1
v_gene: TRBV18
d_gene: -
CDR3nt: TGTGCCACACGGGGGGAGAACACTGAAGCTTTCTTT
CDR3aa: CATRGENTEAFF

abundance: many
j_gene: TRBJ1-5
v_gene: TRBV2
d_gene: TRBD1
CDR3nt: TGTGCCAGCAGTGAAAACAGGGGGAGCAATCAGCCCCAGCATTTT
CDR3aa: CASSENRGSNQPQHF

abundance: many
j_gene: TRBJ2-1
v_gene: TRBV7-9
d_gene: TRBD1
CDR3nt: TGTGCCAGCAGCTTGGTCGGGACAGGGGTGATGCCCTCCTACAATGAGCAGTTCTTC
CDR3aa: CASSLVGTGVMPSYNEQFF

abundance: many
j_gene: TRBJ1-4
v_gene: TRBV2
d_gene: TRBD1
CDR3nt: TGTGCCAGCAACCGGGACAGGGATGAAAAACTGTTTTTT
CDR3aa: CASNRDRDEKLFF

abundance: few
j_gene: TRBJ2-2
v_gene: TRBV7-8
d_gene: -
CDR3nt: TGTGCCAGCAGCTTTGGGACGAACACCGGGGAGCTGTTTTTT
CDR3aa: CASSFGTNTGELFF

abundance: many
j_gene: TRBJ1-3
v_gene: TRBV30
d_gene: -
CDR3nt: TGTGCCTGGAGTGCAGGGGATACCTCTGGAAACACCACATATTTT
CDR3aa: CAWSAGDTSGNTTYF

abundance: many
j_gene: TRBJ2-5
v_gene: TRBV30
d_gene: -
CDR3nt: TGTGCCTGGAGTGTGGGTTACCAAGAGACCCAGTACTTC
CDR3aa: CAWSVGYQETQYF

abundance: -
j_gene: TRBJ2-7
v_gene: TRBV30
d_gene: -
CDR3nt: TGTGCCAGCAGCTTAGGTGGGTGGACGGAGAGCTCCTACGAGCAGTACTTC
CDR3aa: CASSLGGWTESSYEQYF

abundance: -
j_gene: TRBJ2-7
v_gene: TRBV5-5
d_gene: TRBD1
CDR3nt: TGTGCCAGCAGCTTGACCCAGGGGGCAGGTGAGCAGTACTTC
CDR3aa: CASSLTQGAGEQYF

abundance: many
j_gene: TRBJ1-6
v_gene: TRBV30
d_gene: TRBD1
CDR3nt: TGTGCCTGGAAAAGGGACAGGGCAAATTCACCCCTCCACTTT
CDR3aa: CAWKRDRANSPLHF

abundance: many
j_gene: TRBJ2-2
v_gene: TRBV11-2
d_gene: -
CDR3nt: TGTGCCAGCAGCTTAGCACTAGCTAGGAAGTTCACCGGGGAGCTGTTTTTT
CDR3aa: CASSLALARKFTGELFF

abundance: many
j_gene: TRBJ2-4
v_gene: TRBV2
d_gene: TRBD1
CDR3nt: TGTGCCAGCAGTCGTGGGACAGGAGAAAACATTCAGTACTTC
CDR3aa: CASSRGTGENIQYF

abundance: many
j_gene: TRBJ2-1
v_gene: TRBV28
d_gene: TRBD2
CDR3nt: TGTGCCAGCAGTCAACCGGGACTAGCGGGCTATGAGCAGTTCTTC
CDR3aa: CASSQPGLAGYEQFF

abundance: few
j_gene: TRBJ1-2
v_gene: TRBV5-1
d_gene: -
CDR3nt: TGCGCCAGCAGCTTGGAAGGGGAATGGGGCTACACCTTC
CDR3aa: CASSLEGEWGYTF

abundance: few
j_gene: TRBJ1-1
v_gene: TRBV24-1
d_gene: -
CDR3nt: TGTGCCACCAGTGAGCGGGGGACCACTGAAGCTTTCTTT
CDR3aa: CATSERGTTEAFF

abundance: many
j_gene: TRBJ2-1
v_gene: TRBV6-1
d_gene: -
CDR3nt: TGTGCCAGCAGTTTCCCTGGGGAAAATGAGCAGTTCTTC
CDR3aa: CASSFPGENEQFF

abundance: many
j_gene: TRBJ2-5
v_gene: TRBV5-5
d_gene: TRBD1
CDR3nt: TGTGCCAGCAGCTCCTGGCAGGGGGCTGGTGAGACCCAGTACTTC
CDR3aa: CASSSWQGAGETQYF

abundance: -
j_gene: TRBJ1-6
v_gene: TRBV5-1
d_gene: TRBD1
CDR3nt: TGCGCCAGCAGCCAAGACAGGGCCTATTCACCCCTCCACTTT
CDR3aa: CASSQDRAYSPLHF

abundance: many
j_gene: TRBJ2-1
v_gene: TRBV6-1
d_gene: -
CDR3nt: TGTGCCAGCAGTGAAGCGACCGGGACCCTCAATGAGCAGTTCTTC
CDR3aa: CASSEATGTLNEQFF

abundance: many
j_gene: TRBJ2-1
v_gene: TRBV11-2
d_gene: TRBD1
CDR3nt: TGTGCCAGCAGCACGCGGACAGGGTTATACAATGAGCAGTTCTTC
CDR3aa: CASSTRTGLYNEQFF

abundance: many
j_gene: TRBJ1-1
v_gene: TRBV24-1
d_gene: -
CDR3nt: TGTGCCACCAGTGATGCCGTAGGGGGGCACACTGAAGCTTTCTTT
CDR3aa: CATSDAVGGHTEAFF

abundance: -
j_gene: TRBJ1-5
v_gene: TRBV6-4
d_gene: -
CDR3nt: TGTGCCAGCAGTGACAATCCCAATCAGCCCCAGCATTTT
CDR3aa: CASSDNPNQPQHF

abundance: -
j_gene: TRBJ2-7
v_gene: TRBV7-9
d_gene: TRBD1
CDR3nt: TGTGCCAGCAGCCTTAAGGGACAGGGGGCGATGGCCTACGAGCAGTACTTC
CDR3aa: CASSLKGQGAMAYEQYF

abundance: many
j_gene: TRBJ2-1
v_gene: TRBV18
d_gene: -
CDR3nt: TGTGCCAGCTCACCAGATAGGACCAATGAGCAGTTCTTC
CDR3aa: CASSPDRTNEQFF

abundance: -
j_gene: TRBJ2-6
v_gene: TRBV20-1
d_gene: -
CDR3nt: TGCAGTGCTAGAGATGGGGGAATCAAGGTTATGACTTTC
CDR3aa: CSARDGGIKVMTF

abundance: -
j_gene: TRBJ2-7
v_gene: TRBV10-3
d_gene: TRBD1
CDR3nt: TGTGCCATCAGTGATCCCGGGACAGGTTTCTACGAGCAGTACTTC
CDR3aa: CAISDPGTGFYEQYF

abundance: many
j_gene: TRBJ2-7
v_gene: TRBV3-1
d_gene: -
CDR3nt: TGTGCCAGCAGCCAAATCTCTAAAAGCCAGACGAGCTCCTACGAGCAGTACTTC
CDR3aa: CASSQISKSQTSSYEQYF

abundance: many
j_gene: TRBJ2-3
v_gene: TRBV14
d_gene: TRBD2
CDR3nt: TGTGCCAGCAGCCGCCGACTAGCGATAGATACGCAGTATTTT
CDR3aa: CASSRRLAIDTQYF

abundance: many
j_gene: TRBJ2-7
v_gene: TRBV10-3
d_gene: -
CDR3nt: TGTGCCGTGGGGGTCGCGGTCTCCTACGAGCAGTACTTC
CDR3aa: CAVGVAVSYEQYF

abundance: many
j_gene: TRBJ2-1
v_gene: TRBV11-2
d_gene: TRBD1
CDR3nt: TGTGCCAGCAGCTTGGACAGGGGTGTAGAGCAGTTCTTC
CDR3aa: CASSLDRGVEQFF

abundance: few
j_gene: TRBJ1-5
v_gene: TRBV5-1
d_gene: -
CDR3nt: TGTGCCAGCAGCAAGACAGGCGTTCATAGCAATCAGCCCCAGCATTTT
CDR3aa: CASSKTGVHSNQPQHF

abundance: many
j_gene: TRBJ2-1
v_gene: TRBV5-1
d_gene: -
CDR3nt: TGCGCCAGCAGCTTGAGGGGGGTCCACAATGAGCAGTTCTTC
CDR3aa: CASSLRGVHNEQFF

abundance: many
j_gene: TRBJ2-2
v_gene: TRBV13
d_gene: TRBD1
CDR3nt: TGTGCCAGCAGCCACAGGGGCTATAGCGGGGAGCTGTTTTTT
CDR3aa: CASSHRGYSGELFF

abundance: few
j_gene: TRBJ1-6
v_gene: TRBV5-1
d_gene: -
CDR3nt: TGCGCCAGCAGCTCAGGACAAGGGAGCTCCTATAATTCACCCCTCCACTTT
CDR3aa: CASSSGQGSSYNSPLHF

abundance: -
j_gene: TRBJ1-1
v_gene: TRBV6-1
d_gene: -
CDR3nt: TGTGCCAGCACTAGCGACAAGATAAGCACTGAAGCTTTCTTT
CDR3aa: CASTSDKISTEAFF

abundance: many
j_gene: TRBJ2-2
v_gene: TRBV11-3
d_gene: TRBD2
CDR3nt: TGTGCCAGCAGCCCAAACCCCAGGACTAGTTTTAACGGGGAGCTGTTTTTT
CDR3aa: CASSPNPRTSFNGELFF

abundance: once
j_gene: TRBJ2-7
v_gene: TRBV15
d_gene: TRBD2
CDR3nt: TGTGCCACCAGACTAGCGGGGAACTACGAGCAGTACTTC
CDR3aa: CATRLAGNYEQYF

abundance: many
j_gene: TRBJ2-7
v_gene: TRBV2
d_gene: -
CDR3nt: TGTGCCAGCAGTGGTCCCGAGCAGTACTTC
CDR3aa: CASSGPEQYF

abundance: -
j_gene: TRBJ2-6
v_gene: TRBV6-1
d_gene: TRBD2
CDR3nt: TGTGCCAGCAGTGAATCCCCCGGGATGGCGGGGGTGGCGTCTGGGGCCAACGTCCTGACTTTC
CDR3aa: CASSESPGMAGVASGANVLTF

abundance: -
j_gene: TRBJ2-2
v_gene: TRBV25-1
d_gene: -
CDR3nt: TGTGCCAGCAGTGAATTTCGGTATACCGGGGAGCTGTTTTTT
CDR3aa: CASSEFRYTGELFF

abundance: many
j_gene: TRBJ2-1
v_gene: TRBV2
d_gene: -
CDR3nt: TGTGCCAGCAGTGACAGTAGGTCACTTAATGAGCAGTTCTTC
CDR3aa: CASSDSRSLNEQFF

abundance: many
j_gene: TRBJ2-2
v_gene: TRBV13
d_gene: TRBD2
CDR3nt: TGTGCCAGCAGCTTCCCTAGCGGGGGCACCGGGGAGCTGTTTTTT
CDR3aa: CASSFPSGGTGELFF

abundance: many
j_gene: TRBJ1-1
v_gene: TRBV7-9
d_gene: TRBD1
CDR3nt: TGTGCCAGCAGCCCCCTTAGCCGGACAGGGGTGAACACTGAAGCTTTCTTT
CDR3aa: CASSPLSRTGVNTEAFF

abundance: few
j_gene: TRBJ2-1
v_gene: TRBV28
d_gene: TRBD2
CDR3nt: TGTGCCAGCAGCATCTCACGGGGACTAGCGGGACAGAATGAGCAGTTCTTC
CDR3aa: CASSISRGLAGQNEQFF

abundance: many
j_gene: TRBJ2-1
v_gene: TRBV20-1
d_gene: -
CDR3nt: TGCAGTGCAAACAGGGAGAGCTCCTACAATGAGCAGTTCTTC
CDR3aa: CSANRESSYNEQFF

abundance: -
j_gene: TRBJ2-1
v_gene: TRBV6-1
d_gene: TRBD2
CDR3nt: TGTGCCAGCAGTGGTAGGACTAGCGGGAGCTCCTACAATGAGCAGTTCTTC
CDR3aa: CASSGRTSGSSYNEQFF

abundance: many
j_gene: TRBJ1-2
v_gene: TRBV4-2
d_gene: -
CDR3nt: TGTGCCAGCAGCCAAGATGAACAGCCAGACTATGGCTACACCTTC
CDR3aa: CASSQDEQPDYGYTF

abundance: -
j_gene: TRBJ2-5
v_gene: TRBV16
d_gene: TRBD1
CDR3nt: TGTGCCAGCAGCCAACCGGACAGGGGGCAAGAGACCCAGTACTTC
CDR3aa: CASSQPDRGQETQYF